The 22 T cell receptor beta chains reported below all come from one sample, sequenced in a study of T-cell memory formation after mild COVID-19. In TCRdb, the 5' RACE reads were re-called with MiXCR into one record per CDR3 protein. This sample carries about 400,000 distinct CDR3 sequences, around 22% of them seen once, and the ten largest clones take under 15%. Sequences were obtained from PBMCs or a T cell subset sorted from them (not recorded which). These receptors all come from an adult woman who had mild COVID-19 (a few samples of this study predate the infection). Cell type and time point are not known.

The chain couples TRBV2 to TRBJ2-5; D call uncertain. This CDR3 is built from 14 residues. The germline V gene has CDR1 SNHLY and CDR2 FYNNEI. V gave up 5 bases and J gave up 1 base, with 11 bases separating them. The CDR3 coding sequence is TGTGCCAGCAGTCCGGGCCCAGCCCAAGAGACCCAGTACTTC. This sequence encodes CASSPGPAQETQYF.

This CDR3 is CATSDRQTNTEAFF. The CDR3 nucleotides read TGTGCCACCAGCGACCGACAGACGAACACTGAAGCTTTCTTT. The genes are TRBV19 and TRBJ1-1; TRBD1 is a possible D gene (5 bases). Deletions cut 10 bases from V and 1 base from J, with 16 bases between. The CDR3 spans 14 residues. Looked up from germline, CDR1 is LNHDA and CDR2 is SQIVND (reference sequence).

The chain is built from TRBV24-1 and TRBJ2-2; D gene uncertain. The CDR3 totals 14 residues. Between the trimmed V and J ends, which lost 5 bases and 3 bases, there was a span of 9 bases. From germline, CDR1 is KGHDR and CDR2 SFDVKD. CDR3 sequence reads: CATSAGGDTGELFF. In DNA form, the CDR3 reads TGTGCCACCAGTGCAGGTGGGGACACCGGGGAGCTGTTTTTT.

The chain joins TRBV7-7 to TRBJ2-5; D is possibly TRBD1 (6 bases). The germline CDR1 and CDR2 sequences are SSHAT and FNYEAQ (reference sequence). The ends were cut back, 1 base at V and 5 bases at J, with 8 bases in the middle. The CDR3 is 13 amino acids. CDR3 region: CASSLDRDETQYF. CDR3 DNA sequence: TGTGCCAGCAGCTTAGACAGGGATGAGACCCAGTACTTC.

The V call is TRBV24-1, the J call TRBJ2-2; 11 bases are shared with TRBD1. Germline-derived CDR1 and CDR2 are KGHDR and SFDVKD. Losses at the gene ends were 4 bases for V and 6 bases for J; bases not matched to a gene: 6. The CDR3 length is 16 residues. This CDR3 reads CATSDGTGGRAGELFF. As DNA, the CDR3 is TGTGCCACCAGTGACGGGACAGGGGGACGGGCCGGGGAGCTGTTTTTT.

The chain has TRBV5-4 and TRBJ1-1; no clear D. The germline CDR1 and CDR2 sequences are SGHNT and YYREEE (reference sequence). The germline V and J ends were trimmed by 4 bases and 1 base, with 8 bases remaining between them. The CDR3 length is 13 residues. The CDR3 DNA follows: TGTGCCAGCAGCGTGCCAACGAACACTGAAGCTTTCTTT. Its protein product is CASSVPTNTEAFF.

This clonotype was detected only a few times. The genes are TRBV12-3 or TRBV12-4 and TRBJ2-7; D possibly matches TRBD1 or TRBD2 (5 bases each). The CDR3 spans 14 residues. Trimming took off 6 bases at V and 4 bases at J, with 16 bases between the two ends. CDR3 region: CASSSTRGGYEQYF. DNA for the CDR3: TGTGCCAGCAGCTCAACTCGTGGGGGTTACGAGCAGTACTTC.

This clonotype was recorded a few times. The CDR3 DNA sequence: TGTGCCAGCAGCCCGTTAGGGGAAGCTAACTATGGCTACACCTTC. Amino acid sequence: CASSPLGEANYGYTF. The chain recombines TRBV7-2 with TRBJ1-2; D might be TRBD1 (5 bases). Trimming pared 5 bases from V and 0 bases from J, leaving 13 bases between. The CDR3 extends over 15 amino acids. Germline V gene sequence: CDR1 SGHTA, CDR2 FQGNSA.

The chain joins TRBV4-3 to TRBJ2-1, with TRBD1 matching over 9 bases. The CDR3 extends over 14 amino acids. V was clipped by 4 bases and J by 8 bases; unmatched bases: 6. The germline V gene has CDR1 LGHNA and CDR2 YSLEER. CDR3 in DNA: TGCGCCAGCAGCCTCGAGGGACAGGGCGATGAGCAGTTCTTC. It specifies CASSLEGQGDEQFF.

The CDR3 region has the DNA TGTGCCAGCAGCCTGGGAGCGACAGCTCGAACAGATGAGCAGTTCTTC. It yields the protein CASSLGATARTDEQFF. The chain uses TRBV5-5 and TRBJ2-1; tentatively, D is TRBD1 or TRBD2 (5 bases each). The V gene's germline CDR1 is SGHKS and CDR2 YYEKEE (reference sequence). Trimming cost V 4 bases and J 8 bases, with 22 bases left between them. The CDR3 is 16 residues long.

CDR3: CATSEFTGELFF. The CDR3 DNA follows: TGTGCCACCAGTGAGTTCACCGGGGAGCTGTTTTTT. This chain joins TRBV24-1 and TRBJ2-2, with unresolved D. The germline CDR1 and CDR2 sequences are KGHDR and SFDVKD. V lost 4 bases to trimming and J lost 4 bases, with 3 bases between them. This CDR3 spans 12 amino acids.

This clonotype has more than one count but fewer than ten. The chain has TRBV6-1 and TRBJ2-5; D gene unclear. V lost 5 bases to trimming and J lost 2 bases, with 9 bases between them. The CDR3 is 13 amino acids. The germline V gene has CDR1 MNHNS and CDR2 SASEGT. CDR3 sequence (DNA): TGTGCCAGCAGTTCAGCGTGGCAAGAGACCCAGTACTTC. Its protein is CASSSAWQETQYF.

In this sample, this clonotype turned up a few times. The gene calls are TRBV5-8 and TRBJ2-1, with D perhaps TRBD1 (6 bases). Trimming removed 3 bases at V and 1 base at J, with 11 bases between. The germline CDR1 and CDR2 sequences are SGHTS and YDEGEE. CDR3 length: 15 amino acids. CDR3 DNA sequence: TGTGCCAGCAGCTGGTGGGGGCCATCCTACAATGAGCAGTTCTTC. The encoded protein is CASSWWGPSYNEQFF. Full variable domain (outside the CDR3, taken from reference TRBV5-8 and TRBJ2-1): EAGVTQSPTHLIKTRGQQATLRCSPISGHTSVYWYQQALGLGLQFLLWYDEGEERNRGNFPPRFSGRQFPNYSSELNVNALELEDSALYLCASSWWGPSYNEQFFGPGTRLTVL.

The chain combines TRBV7-6 with TRBJ1-4, with TRBD1 as a possible D gene (6 bases). Germline V gives CDR1 SGHVS, CDR2 FNYEAQ. Trimming stripped 5 bases from V and 4 bases from J, with 14 bases between. CDR3 length: 15 residues. CDR3 region: CASSARTVINEKLFF. In DNA, the CDR3 is TGTGCCAGCAGCGCGAGGACAGTGATTAATGAAAAACTGTTTTTT.

The rearrangement uses TRBV12-3 or TRBV12-4 and TRBJ1-5, with D uncertain. The length of the CDR3 is 13 residues. V was clipped by 0 bases and J by 3 bases, with 3 bases between them. CDR3 nucleotides: TGTGCCAGCAGTTTAGCGACCAATCAGCCCCAGCATTTT. Residues: CASSLATNQPQHF.

The table lists this clonotype with many counts. V gene TRBV13 combines with J gene TRBJ2-1; D is unclear. This CDR3 region has 18 residues. CDR1 and CDR2 from the germline V gene are PRHDT and FYEKMQ (reference sequence). V dropped 4 bases and J dropped 0 bases, with 19 bases sitting between them. The CDR3 coding sequence is TGTGCCAGCAGCTCACAGACTTCAGGTTCTAGCTCCTACAATGAGCAGTTCTTC. The encoded protein is CASSSQTSGSSSYNEQFF.

This clonotype was picked up many times. The CDR3, as DNA: TGCGCCAGCAGAAGGGGACAGGATAATTCACCCCTCCACTTT. This gives the protein CASRRGQDNSPLHF. V usage is TRBV5-1 and J usage is TRBJ1-6; 8 bases match TRBD1. Trimming took 5 bases from V and 5 from J; bases not matched to a gene: 3. The length of the CDR3 is 14 residues. Germline V lookup: CDR1 SGHRS, CDR2 YFSETQ. Filled out from reference TRBV5-1 and TRBJ1-6, the complete variable domain reads KAGVTQTPRYLIKTRGQQVTLSCSPISGHRSVSWYQQTPGQGLQFLFEYFSETQRNKGNFPGRFSGRQFSNSRSEMNVSTLELGDSALYLCASRRGQDNSPLHFGNGTRLTVT.

The V and J genes are TRBV29-1 and TRBJ2-7; D remains ambiguous. CDR1 and CDR2 (germline): SQVTM, ANQGSEA. Trimming pared 0 bases from V and 2 bases from J, leaving 2 bases between. CDR3 length: 11 amino acids. The chain's CDR3 is CSVEDAYEQYF. For the CDR3, the DNA is TGCAGCGTTGAAGACGCCTACGAGCAGTACTTC.

This clonotype has just a few counts. The chain uses TRBV4-2 and TRBJ1-2; D gene uncertain. V was pared by 5 bases and J by 2 bases, with 15 bases between. The CDR3 is 15 amino acids. Germline CDR1 is LGHNA and CDR2 is YNFKEQ. The CDR3 sequence: CASSGLGERNYGYTF. The CDR3 DNA reads TGTGCCAGCAGCGGTCTCGGGGAGAGAAACTATGGCTACACCTTC.

The chain combines TRBV9 with TRBJ2-1; 11 nucleotides agree with TRBD1. This CDR3 region has 15 residues. The germline V gene encodes CDR1 SGDLS and CDR2 YYNGEE. Trimming cost V 2 bases and J 6 bases; bases outside gene matches: 4. CDR3 nucleotide sequence: TGTGCCAGCAGCGTCCTAGGACAGGGGGCCAATGAGCAGTTCTTC. It is translated as CASSVLGQGANEQFF.

This clonotype was picked up a small number of times. The chain recombines TRBV4-2 with TRBJ2-7; 7 bases align to TRBD1. The germline CDR1 and CDR2 sequences are LGHNA and YNFKEQ. Trimming removed 0 bases from V and 3 bases from J; junction bases left unmatched: 5. The CDR3 length is 15 residues. CDR3 region: CASSQDLTGDYEQYF. The CDR3 bases are TGTGCCAGCAGCCAAGATTTAACAGGGGACTACGAGCAGTACTTC.

This clonotype has a handful of counts. This sequence joins TRBV5-1 and TRBJ2-7; D ambiguous. The V end lost 0 bases, the J end lost 0 bases, and 7 bases lay between the germline ends. CDR1 SGHRS and CDR2 YFSETQ come from the germline V gene. The CDR3 is made up of 14 amino acids. CDR3 bases: TGCGCCAGCAGCTTGGCCTTCAGCTCCTACGAGCAGTACTTC. It codes for CASSLAFSSYEQYF.